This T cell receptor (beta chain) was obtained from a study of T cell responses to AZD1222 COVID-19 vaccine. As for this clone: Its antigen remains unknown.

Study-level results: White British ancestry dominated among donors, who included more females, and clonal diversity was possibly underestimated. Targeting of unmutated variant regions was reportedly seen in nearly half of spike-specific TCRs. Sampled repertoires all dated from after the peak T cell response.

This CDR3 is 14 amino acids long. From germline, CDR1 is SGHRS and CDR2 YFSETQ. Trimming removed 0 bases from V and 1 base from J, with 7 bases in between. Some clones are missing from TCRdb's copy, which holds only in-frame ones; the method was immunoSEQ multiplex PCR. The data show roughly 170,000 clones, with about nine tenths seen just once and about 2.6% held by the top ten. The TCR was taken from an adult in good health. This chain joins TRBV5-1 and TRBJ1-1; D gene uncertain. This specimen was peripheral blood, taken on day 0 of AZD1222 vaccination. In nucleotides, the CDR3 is TGCGCCAGCAGCTTGGGCAGTGCGAACACTGAAGCTTTCTTT. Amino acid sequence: CASSLGSANTEAFF.